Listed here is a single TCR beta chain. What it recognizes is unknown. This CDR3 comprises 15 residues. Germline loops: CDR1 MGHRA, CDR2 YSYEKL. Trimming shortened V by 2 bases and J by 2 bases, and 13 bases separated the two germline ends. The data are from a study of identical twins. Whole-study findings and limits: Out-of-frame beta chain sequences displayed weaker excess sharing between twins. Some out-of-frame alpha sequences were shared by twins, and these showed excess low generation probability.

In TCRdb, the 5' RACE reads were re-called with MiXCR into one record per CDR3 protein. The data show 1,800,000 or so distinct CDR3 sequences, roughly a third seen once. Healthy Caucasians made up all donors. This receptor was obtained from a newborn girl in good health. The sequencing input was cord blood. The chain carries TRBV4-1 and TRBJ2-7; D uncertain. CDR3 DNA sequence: TGCGCCAGCAGCCAATTGGGCATAGCTACCTACGAGCAGTACTTC. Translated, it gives CASSQLGIATYEQYF.